The rows below give T cell receptor beta chains drawn from one sample of a study of CD8+CD57+ T cells in acquired aplastic anemia. TCRdb re-called the reads with MiXCR, one entry per CDR3 protein. The data contain around 500,000 distinct CDR3 sequences, roughly a third of them singletons. The sequenced sample was sorted CD4+, CD8+, or CD8+CD57+ T cells (not recorded which) from PBMCs. These receptors originate from a human donor with aplastic anemia. CDR3s include the opening cysteine and the closing phenylalanine or tryptophan. Fields, in order: V gene, CDR3 protein.

>TRBV19
CASSILTGGPAGELFF
>TRBV25-1
CASSVTDSYNEQFF
>TRBV20-1
CSAGTGYNSPLHF
>TRBV7-2
CASSLDRVNTEAFF
>TRBV7-7
CASSPGGFKETQYF
>TRBV11-2
CARAPGQYNSPLHF
>TRBV11-2
CASSTWTSGGTDTQYF
>TRBV15
CATSRADYHEHF
>TRBV2
CASSTTGAQQPQHF
>TRBV25-1
CASSPPRGWNSPLHF
>TRBV7-2
CASSLGTDISPLHF
>TRBV4-2
CASSPRDGKMNTEAFF
>TRBV29-1
CSVTGVTGNTIYF
>TRBV4-3
CASGRGLDYEQYF